Below are 5 T cell receptor beta chains sequenced from a single sample in a study of a mutant IDH1 vaccine in newly diagnosed glioma. What these receptors recognize is not known. Measured with immunoSEQ multiplex PCR; TCRdb has only the in-frame clones, and not every one. The sample lists approximately 21,000 clones, more than 70% seen once, with about 2.6% in the top ten. The sample's time point: week 47, end of study. Doses consisted of 300 ug of mutant IDH1 20-mer peptide each, paired with topical imiquimod. The input for sequencing was PBMCs, taken from a glioma patient whose treatment included an IDH1 peptide vaccine. Receptor source: a man aged 40-49 years with glioma.

The CDR3 DNA sequence: TGCGCCAGCAGCTTGAGGGACAGGTGGGGGACAGATACGCAGTATTTT. Residues: CASSLRDRWGTDTQYF. The chain joins TRBV5-1 to TRBJ2-3, with TRBD1 matching over 8 bases. The ends lost 1 base at V and 3 bases at J; junction bases unmatched: 7. This CDR3 is built from 16 residues. The V gene's germline CDR1 is SGHRS and CDR2 YFSETQ.

V and J are TRBV28 and TRBJ1-2, with 7 bases identical to TRBD1. V dropped 2 bases and J dropped 5; count of bases not matched to a gene: 11. Per the germline V gene, CDR1 is MDHEN and CDR2 is SYDVKM. The CDR3 loop spans 16 amino acids. The CDR3 DNA is TGTGCCAGCAGTTTAGCGGCAGGGGGTTTCTCATATGGCTACACCTTC. This translates into CASSLAAGGFSYGYTF.

The chain combines TRBV27 with TRBJ2-5, with D maybe TRBD2 (5 bases). Germline CDR1 reads MNHEY; CDR2 reads SMNVEV (reference sequence). Trimming took 2 bases from V and 4 from J, leaving 14 bases between them. The CDR3 is 15 amino acids. CDR3 region: CASSLTRLSTETQYF. CDR3 DNA: TGTGCCAGCAGTTTAACCCGACTAAGCACAGAGACCCAGTACTTC.

The gene calls are TRBV5-1 and TRBJ2-1; TRBD1 might be the D (7 bases). The CDR3 is 14 amino acids. Trimming removed 1 base from V and 6 bases from J, with 11 bases in between. Germline assignment: CDR1 SGHRS and CDR2 YFSETQ. Here the CDR3 DNA reads TGCGCCAGCAGCTTGAGGCAGGGGGGCAATGAGCAGTTCTTC. This gives the protein CASSLRQGGNEQFF. The entire variable domain, with the rest obtained from reference TRBV5-1 and TRBJ2-1, is as follows: KAGVTQTPRYLIKTRGQQVTLSCSPISGHRSVSWYQQTPGQGLQFLFEYFSETQRNKGNFPGRFSGRQFSNSRSEMNVSTLELGDSALYLCASSLRQGGNEQFFGPGTRLTVL.

The V gene is TRBV10-3, the J gene TRBJ1-2; no clear D gene. Germline V CDR1 and CDR2: ENHRY, SYGVKD. Trimming left V 4 bases short and J 4 bases short, with 10 bases between. The CDR3 spans 13 residues. In DNA, the CDR3 is TGTGCCATCAGTGGTTCGAGGAGCTATGGCTACACCTTC. Protein product: CAISGSRSYGYTF.